These 3 T cell receptor beta chains originate from one sample sequenced in a study of human T cells and chemical hapten exposure. The time point denotes: patch test 1, 2 weeks after DPC sensitization. The sample's treatment: therapeutic diphenylcyclopropenone sensitization with weekly scalp DPC. Whole blood that had not been fractionated was the source of extracted total RNA. TCRdb re-derived calls from the RACE reads in MiXCR, one entry per CDR3 protein. The sample records some 53,000 distinct CDR3 sequences, roughly 9.6% being singletons. The sequencing used whole blood, collected in connection with sensitization to the hapten diphenylcyclopropenone (DPC). The receptors here all came from a woman between 40 and 50 years old with alopecia areata. Some clones in this sample may be carry-over from other donors' samples.

This clonotype has just a few counts. The CDR3 loop reads CASSLGSDSTQETQYF. CDR3 nucleotides: TGTGCCAGCAGTTTAGGCTCGGACAGCACCCAAGAGACCCAGTACTTC. V is TRBV28 and J is TRBJ2-5, with a weak D call TRBD1 (6 bases). The germline CDR1 and CDR2 sequences are MDHEN and SYDVKM. The length of the CDR3 is 16 residues. Trimming cost V 2 bases and J 1 base, with 14 bases left between them.

V gene TRBV20-1 combines with J gene TRBJ2-1; TRBD2 matches at 7 bases. CDR3 length equals 12 residues. Germline lookup yields CDR1 DFQATT and CDR2 SNEGSKA (reference sequence). J lost 12 bases, V lost 7 bases, and 12 bases had no gene match. Here the CDR3 reads CSGASGDRRQFF. The CDR3 nucleotides are TGCAGTGGGGCTAGCGGAGACCGCCGGCAGTTCTTC.

V gene TRBV7-9 combines with J gene TRBJ1-1, with D maybe TRBD1 (5 bases). From germline, CDR1 is SEHNR and CDR2 FQNEAQ (reference sequence). Trimming removed 5 bases from V and 3 bases from J, with 13 bases in between. The CDR3 covers 14 residues. CDR3 nucleotides: TGTGCCAGCAGCCCAGGGTGGGGAGACACTGAAGCTTTCTTT. Translated: CASSPGWGDTEAFF.